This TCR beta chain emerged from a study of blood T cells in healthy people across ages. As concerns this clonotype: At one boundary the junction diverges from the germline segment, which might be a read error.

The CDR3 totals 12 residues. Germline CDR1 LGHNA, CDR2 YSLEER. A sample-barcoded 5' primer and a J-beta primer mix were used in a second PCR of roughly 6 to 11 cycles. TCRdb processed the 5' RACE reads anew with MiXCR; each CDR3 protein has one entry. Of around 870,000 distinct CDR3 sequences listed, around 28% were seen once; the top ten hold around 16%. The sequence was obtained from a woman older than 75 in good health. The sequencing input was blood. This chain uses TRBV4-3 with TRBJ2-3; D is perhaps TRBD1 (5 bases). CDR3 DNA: TGCGCCAGCAACCAAGATAGGGGTACGCAGTATTTT. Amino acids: CASNQDRGTQYF.